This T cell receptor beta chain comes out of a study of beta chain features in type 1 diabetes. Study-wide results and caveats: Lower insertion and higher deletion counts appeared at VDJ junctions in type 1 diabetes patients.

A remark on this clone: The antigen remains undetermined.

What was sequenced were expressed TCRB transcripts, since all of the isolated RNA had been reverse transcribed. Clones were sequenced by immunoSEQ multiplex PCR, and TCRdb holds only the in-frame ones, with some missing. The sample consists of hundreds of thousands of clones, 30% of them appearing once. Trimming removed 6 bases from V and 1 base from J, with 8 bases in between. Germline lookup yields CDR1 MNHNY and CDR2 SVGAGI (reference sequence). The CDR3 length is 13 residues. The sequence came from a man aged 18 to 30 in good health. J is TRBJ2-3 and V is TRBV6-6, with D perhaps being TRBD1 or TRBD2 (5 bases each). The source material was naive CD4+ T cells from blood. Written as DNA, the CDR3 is TGTGCCAGCAGAGGGACGGGCACAGATACGCAGTATTTT. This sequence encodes CASRGTGTDTQYF.